This entry describes one T cell receptor beta chain. Its antigen is still unknown. Base qualities are not recorded, but no much larger clone differs from it by a single base. The data belong to a study of cytomegalovirus exposure and HLA in healthy donors (dated by TCRdb to about 2017). About the full investigation: In an earlier analysis of some 550 of the donors, approximately 260 Gb of sequence data and 95 million to 130 million unique TCR beta sequences from about 179 million T cells were reported. About 280 gigabases of sequencing data and 70 million to 95 million unique TCR sequences made up an early release that covered some 640 HLA-typed donors. Of the 300 to 400 genotyped donors, roughly 80% fell in the genetic ancestry cluster associated with self-reported Caucasian donors. The study aimed to test whether signatures of past pathogen exposure could be identified by cataloging public T cell receptors. The study used immunosequencing to profile the T cell repertoires of 666 subjects and linked those repertoires to cytomegalovirus serostatus. A separate validation cohort of roughly 110 different subjects was used in addition to the 666-subject first cohort. To predict cytomegalovirus infection status, the study combined high-throughput TCR immunosequencing, statistical association of individual TCRs with disease status, and machine learning. A later analysis re-examined previously published TCR beta repertoires from about 670 donors and added high-resolution HLA genotyping to investigate patterns of TCR occurrence. In the later analysis, no new phenotypic data were used to find candidate immune exposures; instead, reliance was placed on TCR beta sequences and their occurrence across donors. In an earlier analysis of roughly 580 of the donors, high-throughput TCR beta sequencing was used to judge whether each TCR beta V gene segment behaved as functional or pseudogenic. Alongside the repertoire data, information on donor age, sex, ethnicity and CMV serostatus was compiled. A later genetic analysis used genome-wide SNP genotypes for about 60% of the roughly 670 donors, treating that subset as a discovery cohort. Every discovery cohort repertoire had been produced on one sequencing platform. HLA typing included class I and class II loci at four-digit resolution. The number of donors typed differed by locus, with roughly 629-640 for A, B, C, DRB1 and DQB1, about 500 for DQA1, 600 to 610 for DPA1, and 450 to 480 for DPB1. Because of strong linkage in the cohort, a handful of DR-DQ haplotypes were treated as single units for association and clustering. Among roughly 400 genotyped donors of the cohort, an average of 235,054 unique TCR beta nucleotide sequences were sequenced per donor, around 20% of them non-productive. Study-level results and caveats: Linkage disequilibrium might explain the correlated functional status among segregating V segments, but an unknown experimental factor could not be ruled out. While some public TCRs were present in many individuals, most TCR sequences turned up only very rarely across donors. HLA typing was unavailable for some donors at each locus, so association tests used only the typed subset. In a later analysis, HLA-associated TCR beta chains showed more clonal expansion and lower generation probabilities than non-associated chains that were equally common. Strong co-occurrence of HLA alleles, especially DR and DQ, made assigning TCR associations to individual alleles difficult. In a later analysis, most CMV-associated TCR beta chains were found to appear HLA-restricted, with HLA associations seemingly driven largely by CMV exposure. In a later analysis, TCR association rates were found to vary across HLA loci, with the most associated TCRs seen for DRB1 alleles and the fewest for HLA-C alleles. The authors suggested that the approach could potentially be generalized to other disease states and immunological phenotypes. An earlier analysis of approximately 500 of the donors showed that most TCR beta V segments appeared in productive rearrangements either about 87% or about 30% of the time, which broadly matched IMGT annotations. CMV serostatus was the only immune exposure information available for the cohort. Because counts were too low, some 17 rarely observed V segments, including chromosome 9 orphons, were left out of the earlier analysis of over 550 of the donors. This cohort had only TCR beta chains sequenced, and the lack of alpha or paired-chain data limited which features could be detected. Some IMGT-functional V segments, including TRBV6-2 and TRBV6-3, could not be distinguished by the 87-base-pair reads and were therefore excluded. According to a later analysis, parvovirus B19, influenza, CMV and Epstein-Barr virus appeared linked to several top co-occurrence clusters. In vitro tests confirmed that a few of the cytomegalovirus-associated TCR beta chains recognize cytomegalovirus antigens. Cytomegalovirus status was reported to be diagnosed by the classifier with high specificity and sensitivity in both the original and validation cohorts. Roughly uniform sequencing depth across donors was assumed in presence/absence analyses, although this assumption may not hold. A group of highly shared sequence variants was considered likely to be a technical artifact of the sequencing pipeline. Specific HLA alleles were associated with around 18,000 TCR beta sequences at a false discovery rate of 0.05 in a later analysis. The study listed approximately 160 TCR beta chains as associated with cytomegalovirus. In a later genetic analysis, a missense DCLRE1C variant was associated with V-gene and J-gene trimming of TCR beta chains, and the association was replicated in an independent cohort. In a later genetic analysis, fewer N-insertions in productive TCRs were reported among donors in an Asian-associated ancestry cluster than the approximately 630-donor mean. A further reported finding was that TCR beta sequences accurately predicted the HLA-A and HLA-B alleles for most subjects in the first cohort.

Unmatched junction bases come to 21, with V trimmed by 4 bases and J by 5 bases. As encoded in the germline V gene, CDR1 is SGHRS while CDR2 is YFSETQ. CDR3 length: 20 amino acids, cysteine to phenylalanine. Kept here is only the CDR3 DNA, which spans 60 bases and is read in frame from base 1. The library relied on the immunoSEQ multiplex PCR assay. For the multiplex PCR, a mixture combining 60 forward primers for TCR Vbeta segments and 13 reverse primers for TCR Jbeta segments was used. The CDR3 region of rearranged TCR beta genes was amplified from genomic DNA by a multiplex PCR assay. The Illumina HiSeq System was used to sequence the amplified TCR beta libraries as 87-base-pair reads. On the study's bioinformatics: A later analysis tallied 75 million to 85 million unique TCR beta chains across the 550 to 850 repertoires, and about 10 million of those chains were shared by two or more donors. To remove PCR and sequencing errors, raw reads were error-corrected and collapsed into unique sequences using a nearest-neighbor algorithm that merged closely related sequences. CDR3 sequences were aligned to IMGT reference sequences to assign V, D and J gene segments. Each retained sequence needed at least a six-nucleotide match to both a V gene segment and a J gene segment. A rearrangement counted as productive if the CDR3 had no stop codons and remained in frame with V and J, and every other rearrangement counted as non-productive. CDR3 was defined by IMGT convention, running from the second conserved V-encoded cysteine to the conserved J-encoded phenylalanine. In an earlier analysis of around 570 of the donors, sequences lacking an unambiguous match to a single V gene segment were excluded. In an earlier analysis of more than 500 of the donors, a V segment was called functional when productive rearrangements were above 56.7%, and segregating when the standard deviation between donors exceeded 5%. A statistical classification framework was built to diagnose cytomegalovirus status from the catalog of TCR beta chain sequences. In a later analysis, TCR nucleotide sequences were compared against IMGT/GENE-DB human TR gene sequences so that V and J genes could be assigned. A later analysis assigned CDR3 sequences and most-parsimonious VDJ recombination scenarios with the TCRdist pipeline. In a later analysis, each TCR beta chain was defined by its CDR3 amino acid sequence together with its V-gene family, and reads without a unique V-gene family were excluded. A later analysis removed 592 highly shared, low-generation-probability nucleotide sequences to deal with suspected cross-contamination and a sequencing artifact. For each public chain, a later analysis derived a clonal expansion index from normalized ranks of inferred template counts within each repertoire. A later analysis computed generation probabilities with a VDJ recombination model fitted to out-of-frame rearrangements, and checked the results against IGoR. Hypergeometric tests were used in a later analysis to score TCR-TCR, TCR-HLA and TCR-CMV co-occurrence, with a repertoire-size bias correction applied to the TCR pairs. To estimate false discovery rates, a later analysis permuted the HLA or CMV assignments 20 times. In a later analysis, co-occurring TCRs were grouped using DBSCAN, and TCRdist sequence similarity was added for clustering within HLA-allele-positive subsets. For co-occurrence clustering, repertoires with fewer than 30,000 or more than 120,000 public chains were excluded, along with five repertoires with anomalous nucleotide sharing. TCRdb's version of the immuneACCESS table is confined to in-frame rearrangements and falls short of the full clone set. An unresolved V gene accounts for under half of the shortfall where checked; the remainder is of unknown origin. The DNA was the basis for D and trimming; V, J and clone size are from that table. For this sample there are 210,000 or so clones; roughly 78% appear just once. The top ten constitute around 0.45% of the sample.

In total, 600 or so healthy bone marrow donors made up the cohort. At the time of sampling, all cohort members were nominally healthy, though unrecorded immune exposures were likely present. The donor was CMV seronegative and was included in the group of a few hundred seronegative cohort members. Each donor provided a peripheral blood sample, and peripheral blood mononuclear cells were used for TCR beta sequencing. The Qiagen DNeasy Blood Extraction Kit was used to extract genomic DNA from the blood cell samples. The chain is assembled from TRBV5-1 and TRBJ2-5; 12 central bases correspond to TRBD2. The sequencing sample was made of PBMCs. The receptor comes from a boy aged 5-17 years in good health and CMV-seronegative. For the CDR3, the sequence is CASSVSLLAGGPESRETQYF. The DNA reads TGCGCCAGCAGCGTCTCCCTCCTAGCGGGGGGGCCAGAGTCGCGGGAGACCCAGTACTTC.